The T cell receptor (beta chain) described here comes from a study of blood T cell repertoires in COVID-19. Assay: immunoSEQ multiplex PCR; the TCRdb copy retains only in-frame clones and omits some. The table shows about 260,000 clones, with 86% occurring only once. Germline-derived CDR1 and CDR2 are SGHDT and YYEEEE. CDR3 length: 14 amino acids. Trimming stripped 0 bases from V and 2 bases from J, with 8 bases between. Source material: peripheral blood. The TCR comes from a young man with active or convalescent COVID-19. The chain is built from TRBV5-6 and TRBJ1-2; no reliable D call. CDR3 nucleotide sequence: TGTGCCAGCAGCTTGGGCCACAAAAACTATGGCTACACCTTC. Its translation: CASSLGHKNYGYTF.